This T cell receptor beta chain was found in a study of control samples from healthy donors and cancer patients. This CDR3 is 16 amino acids long. Germline V lookup: CDR1 MGHRA, CDR2 YSYEKL. The V segment lost 1 base and the J segment 4 bases; nucleotides outside the gene matches: 4. Clones were sequenced by immunoSEQ multiplex PCR, and TCRdb holds only the in-frame ones, with some missing. Of roughly 120,000 clones detected, about 92% appear once; the ten largest clones hold 1.7%. This TCR was sampled from a man aged 50 to 59 with head and neck cancer. Sample: PBMCs. V and J are TRBV4-1 and TRBJ2-1, with 10 bases identical to TRBD2. This CDR3 reads CASSQVATSGYNEQFF. The CDR3 bases are TGCGCCAGCAGCCAAGTGGCGACTAGCGGGTACAATGAGCAGTTCTTC.